These 32 T cell receptor beta chains were all obtained from the same sample, sequenced in a study of T cells in Graves' hyperthyroidism and ophthalmopathy. The investigators amplified TCR beta CDR3 regions from RNA transcripts. An initial round of RT-PCR targeting the TCR CDR3 relied on the HTBI primer set. TCRdb recomputed calls from the multiplex PCR reads with MiXCR, one row per CDR3 protein. Seen here are about 840,000 distinct CDR3 sequences, about two fifths observed once, and the top ten hold 8% to 9%. The material sequenced was blood. All receptors derive from a man aged 18 to 30 with Graves' hyperthyroidism.

This clonotype was counted a few times. The chain links TRBV5-1 to TRBJ2-7; 7 bases are shared with TRBD1. The CDR3 spans 17 residues. V was pared by 4 bases and J by 2 bases, with 15 bases of the junction left unmatched. Germline-derived CDR1 and CDR2 are SGHRS and YFSETQ. The CDR3 protein is CASSPNPTGTATYEQYF. The CDR3 DNA is TGCGCCAGCAGCCCCAACCCTACCGGGACAGCGACCTACGAGCAGTACTTC.

This rearrangement joins TRBV4-1 to TRBJ1-1; weak D call: TRBD1 (5 bases). In germline, CDR1 is MGHRA, CDR2 YSYEKL. V gave up 4 bases and J gave up 8 bases, with 17 bases separating them. This CDR3 contains 14 residues. CDR3 sequence reads: CASSLWGDSSEAFF. For the CDR3, the DNA is TGCGCCAGCAGCCTCTGGGGGGACTCTTCCGAAGCTTTCTTT.

This clonotype occurred many times. This rearrangement joins TRBV15 to TRBJ1-2; TRBD1 is a possible D gene (5 bases). V was shortened by 4 bases and J by 4 bases, with 16 bases between the two germline ends. The CDR3 totals 15 residues. Germline lookup yields CDR1 LNHNV and CDR2 YYDKDF (reference sequence). The CDR3 sequence: CATSKAAGPPYGYTF. CDR3 in DNA: TGTGCCACCAGCAAAGCCGCAGGGCCTCCCTATGGCTACACCTTC.

Ten or more counts support this clonotype. The gene calls are TRBV7-9 and TRBJ1-5, with 7 bases that match TRBD1. Trimming removed 5 bases from V and 2 bases from J; junction bases left unmatched: 6. Looked up from germline, CDR1 is SEHNR and CDR2 is FQNEAQ (reference sequence). This CDR3 contains 15 residues. As DNA, the CDR3 is TGTGCCAGCAGCCGCGACAGGGATGGCAATCAGCCCCAGCATTTT. This codes for CASSRDRDGNQPQHF.

The rearrangement joins TRBV9 to TRBJ2-2; weak D call: TRBD2 (5 bases). The CDR3 has 15 residues. Per the germline V gene, CDR1 is SGDLS and CDR2 is YYNGEE. Trimming stripped 5 bases from V and 0 bases from J, with 11 bases between. CDR3 coding DNA: TGTGCCAGCAGTAATCGGGGAACGAACACCGGGGAGCTGTTTTTT. This translates into CASSNRGTNTGELFF.

The chain links TRBV7-2 to TRBJ1-2; possible D gene TRBD1, 5 bases. V lost 1 base to trimming and J lost 6 bases, with 18 bases between them. The CDR3 length is 16 residues. CDR1 is SGHTA, CDR2 FQGNSA, per germline. The CDR3 nucleotides are TGTGCCAGCAGCTTAGGGATCGGGACCGGGCGGAATGGCTACACCTTC. This encodes CASSLGIGTGRNGYTF.

This clonotype was counted a few times. The chain links TRBV9 to TRBJ1-5, with 8 bases identical to TRBD1. This CDR3 has 14 amino acids. CDR1 is SGDLS, CDR2 YYNGEE, per germline. The J segment lost 7 bases and the V segment lost 3 bases, leaving 6 bases of the junction unmatched. CDR3 loop: CASSDQGAGQPQHF. In DNA form, the CDR3 reads TGTGCCAGCAGCGACCAGGGGGCAGGGCAGCCCCAGCATTTT.

With respect to this clonotype: A read error may be the cause here, since a much bigger clone is one base away. The chain combines TRBV20-1 with TRBJ2-7, with D tentatively TRBD2 (5 bases). The CDR3 is made up of 16 amino acids. Germline loops: CDR1 DFQATT, CDR2 SNEGSKA (reference sequence). The CDR3 reads CSAGDHVAGSPYEQYF. The CDR3 bases are TGCAGTGCTGGAGATCACGTGGCGGGCAGCCCCTACGAGCAGTACTTC.

This clonotype was observed at least ten times. The chain joins TRBV20-1 to TRBJ2-7; perhaps TRBD2 as D (5 bases). The V end lost 3 bases, the J end lost 5 bases, and 11 bases lay between the germline ends. CDR3 length equals 12 residues. Germline lookup yields CDR1 DFQATT and CDR2 SNEGSKA (reference sequence). CDR3 amino acids: CSARDGVHEQYF. CDR3 bases: TGCAGTGCTAGGGACGGGGTGCACGAGCAGTACTTC.

The table lists this clonotype with many counts. This chain links TRBV2 with TRBJ1-4; 9 nucleotides agree with TRBD1. The CDR3 contains 16 residues. CDR1 is SNHLY and CDR2 is FYNNEI in the germline V gene. V gave up 7 bases and J gave up 8 bases; unmatched junction bases: 14. The CDR3 region is CASTPVGQGLSEKLFF. CDR3 DNA: TGTGCCAGCACTCCTGTCGGACAGGGGTTGTCCGAAAAACTGTTTTTT.

This clonotype was observed at least ten times. The chain carries TRBV2 and TRBJ1-5, with D tentatively TRBD1 (5 bases). Germline V gene data show CDR1 as SNHLY and CDR2 as FYNNEI. V was clipped by 7 bases and J by 0 bases, with 10 bases between them. The CDR3 contains 14 residues. The CDR3 sequence is CASNGGSSNQPQHF. The CDR3 bases are TGTGCCAGCAACGGGGGGTCTAGCAATCAGCCCCAGCATTTT.

V is TRBV6-5 and J is TRBJ2-7; D is perhaps TRBD2 (6 bases). V lost 0 bases and J lost 4, with 13 bases in between. The germline V gene encodes CDR1 MNHEY and CDR2 SVGAGI. The CDR3 has 15 residues. The CDR3 nucleotides read TGTGCCAGCAGTTACTCGGACGGGGAGGATTACGAGCAGTACTTC. Its protein is CASSYSDGEDYEQYF.

For the CDR3, the DNA is TGTGCCAGCAGTTACATCCCGGAGGGAGGCTACACCTTC. It specifies CASSYIPEGGYTF. The chain joins TRBV6-5 to TRBJ1-2; no firm D call. V dropped 2 bases and J dropped 8 bases, with 12 bases sitting between them. This CDR3 contains 13 residues. In germline, CDR1 is MNHEY, CDR2 SVGAGI.

This chain uses TRBV6-6 with TRBJ2-2; D not certain. There are 14 residues in the CDR3. CDR1 is MNHNY, CDR2 SVGAGI, per germline (reference sequence). V lost 4 bases to trimming and J lost 8 bases, with 14 bases between them. Written as DNA, the CDR3 is TGTGCCAGCAGTTCGACATTTCCAGGAGGGGAGCTGTTTTTT. It specifies CASSSTFPGGELFF.

The chain joins TRBV6-6 to TRBJ2-7, with D uncertain. Germline V gene data show CDR1 as MNHNY and CDR2 as SVGAGI (reference sequence). V was cut by 4 bases and J by 0 bases, with 13 bases left in between. This CDR3 region has 15 residues. The CDR3 DNA reads as TGTGCCAGCAGTTTCATCGGCGAGTCCTCCTACGAGCAGTACTTC. Its protein product is CASSFIGESSYEQYF.

The chain uses TRBV16 and TRBJ2-7; D remains unclear. CDR1 and CDR2 (germline): KGHSY, FQNENV. V was clipped by 0 bases and J by 2 bases, with 8 bases between them. The CDR3 has 14 residues. This CDR3 is CASSQSGRPYEQYF. CDR3 DNA: TGTGCCAGCAGCCAATCTGGCAGGCCCTACGAGCAGTACTTC.

The chain employs TRBV5-1 and TRBJ1-5, with unresolved D. Trimming removed 4 bases from V and 11 bases from J, with 16 bases in between. This CDR3 contains 13 residues. CDR1 SGHRS and CDR2 YFSETQ come from the germline V gene. CDR3 amino acids: CASSAGGWETQHF. CDR3 bases: TGCGCCAGCAGCGCCGGAGGCTGGGAGACCCAGCATTTT.

The chain couples TRBV5-4 to TRBJ1-1, with D unclear. The length of the CDR3 is 13 residues. Trimming pared 5 bases from V and 11 bases from J, leaving 19 bases between. Germline V gene data show CDR1 as SGHNT and CDR2 as YYREEE (reference sequence). CDR3 loop: CASSPVGIPGAFF. The CDR3 nucleotides are TGTGCCAGCAGTCCGGTAGGCATCCCCGGGGCTTTCTTT.

This clonotype was found many times. The gene calls are TRBV7-9 and TRBJ2-7; perhaps TRBD1 as D (6 bases). CDR1 and CDR2 (germline): SEHNR, FQNEAQ (reference sequence). The CDR3 is 14 amino acids. V shed 6 bases and J shed 2 bases, with 14 bases lying between them. CDR3 nucleotide sequence: TGTGCCAGCAGTTCGCCGACAGGAACCTACGAGCAGTACTTC. Translation: CASSSPTGTYEQYF.

This chain links TRBV29-1 with TRBJ2-6; D perhaps matches TRBD2 (7 bases). CDR1 is SQVTM and CDR2 is ANQGSEA in the germline V gene. CDR3 length: 15 residues. V gave up 1 base and J gave up 4 bases, with 11 bases separating them. CDR3 amino acids: CSVEGGGTGANVLTF. The CDR3 DNA follows: TGCAGCGTTGAAGGGGGGGGGACAGGGGCCAACGTCCTGACTTTC.

This clonotype has a count of ten or more. The V and J genes are TRBV10-3 and TRBJ1-2; D possibly corresponds to TRBD1 (5 bases). CDR1 ENHRY and CDR2 SYGVKD come from the germline V gene. The V gene lost 5 bases and the J gene lost 2 bases, with 12 bases spanning the gap. The CDR3 extends over 14 amino acids. DNA of the CDR3: TGTGCCATCAGTAAAGGGGACGGAAACTATGGCTACACCTTC. Translating gives CAISKGDGNYGYTF.

V and J are TRBV7-9 and TRBJ1-2; perhaps TRBD1 as D (6 bases). V dropped 4 bases and J dropped 8 bases, with 17 bases sitting between them. This CDR3 has 14 amino acids. Germline loops: CDR1 SEHNR, CDR2 FQNEAQ (reference sequence). The CDR3 loop reads CASSSPAGAEGYTF. CDR3 sequence (DNA): TGTGCCAGCAGCTCCCCCGCGGGGGCGGAGGGCTACACCTTC.

This clonotype was detected only a few times. The chain links TRBV15 to TRBJ2-1, with TRBD1 identical over 8 bases. CDR1 is LNHNV, CDR2 YYDKDF, per germline (reference sequence). The CDR3 has 16 residues. V lost 1 base to trimming and J lost 7 bases; unmatched junction nucleotides: 9. CDR3 in amino acids: CATSRVLGQGPNEQFF. The CDR3 DNA reads as TGTGCCACCAGCAGAGTTCTAGGACAGGGACCGAATGAGCAGTTCTTC.

This chain joins TRBV5-6 and TRBJ2-7; D uncertain. The V end lost 4 bases, the J end lost 7 bases, and 12 bases lay between the germline ends. The CDR3 covers 12 residues. Germline V CDR1 and CDR2: SGHDT, YYEEEE. The chain's CDR3 is CASSAGNMEQYF. CDR3 DNA: TGTGCCAGCAGCGCCGGAAACATGGAGCAGTACTTC.

This clonotype was observed a handful of times. The gene calls are TRBV20-1 and TRBJ1-1, with 7 bases fitting TRBD1. Trimming cost V 5 bases and J 0 bases; bases outside gene matches: 6. Germline CDR1 and CDR2: DFQATT and SNEGSKA (reference sequence). The CDR3 runs to 14 residues. The CDR3 nucleotides read TGCAGTGCTCCCCGACAGGGCGTGAACACTGAAGCTTTCTTT. It encodes CSAPRQGVNTEAFF.

The chain employs TRBV29-1 and TRBJ1-2, with 11 positions matching TRBD1. J was trimmed by 4 bases and V by 7 bases; bases with no gene match: 8. Per germline, CDR1 SQVTM and CDR2 ANQGSEA. There are 14 residues in the CDR3. Written as DNA, the CDR3 is TGCAGCGCCCAGGACAGGGGGCTTAGCTATGGCTACACCTTC. This codes for CSAQDRGLSYGYTF. The whole variable domain, filled in from reference TRBV29-1 and TRBJ1-2, reads SAVISQKPSRDICQRGTSLTIQCQVDSQVTMMFWYRQQPGQSLTLIATANQGSEATYESGFVIDKFPISRPNLTFSTLTVSNMSPEDSSIYLCSAQDRGLSYGYTFGSGTRLTVV.

The rearrangement uses TRBV6-1 and TRBJ1-1; D gene uncertain. In germline, CDR1 is MNHNS, CDR2 SASEGT. This CDR3 region has 12 residues. V was pared by 6 bases and J by 10 bases, with 15 bases between. CDR3 in DNA: TGTGCCAGCAGGCCCGGTGTAGTCGGAGCTTTCTTT. Amino acids: CASRPGVVGAFF.

This rearrangement joins TRBV9 to TRBJ1-1; D might be TRBD1 (6 bases). Germline CDR1 is SGDLS and CDR2 is YYNGEE. CDR3 length: 15 amino acids. V was trimmed by 7 bases and J by 3 bases, leaving 19 bases between them. The CDR3 coding sequence is TGTGCCAGCCGCCGGTCACAGGGTGTTGACACTGAAGCTTTCTTT. This codes for CASRRSQGVDTEAFF.

This clonotype has a count of ten or more. The rearrangement joins TRBV5-1 to TRBJ1-2; TRBD1 matches at 9 bases. Looked up from germline, CDR1 is SGHRS and CDR2 is YFSETQ. This CDR3 region has 11 residues. V was pared by 9 bases and J by 8 bases, with 5 bases of the junction left unmatched. The CDR3 sequence is CATRTGEGYTF. The CDR3 nucleotides are TGCGCCACAAGGACAGGGGAGGGCTACACCTTC.

This clonotype was detected once. This chain joins TRBV28 and TRBJ1-1; D uncertain. The CDR3 loop spans 13 amino acids. V lost 4 bases to trimming and J lost 8 bases, with 14 bases between them. Germline V gene sequence: CDR1 MDHEN, CDR2 SYDVKM. The CDR3 region is CASSWRADSEAFF. CDR3 nucleotide sequence: TGTGCCAGCAGTTGGAGGGCGGACTCGGAAGCTTTCTTT.

A few counts support this clonotype. CDR3 protein: CASSLGPGQSSYEQYF. In DNA, the CDR3 is TGTGCCAGCAGCTTAGGACCGGGACAGAGCTCCTACGAGCAGTACTTC. The V gene is TRBV7-2, the J gene TRBJ2-7, with 7 nucleotides matching TRBD1. In germline, CDR1 is SGHTA, CDR2 FQGNSA. Trimming took 1 base from V and 0 from J; bases not matched to a gene: 6. This CDR3 has 16 amino acids.

This clonotype turned up a few times. The V call is TRBV14, the J call TRBJ2-5; D assignment may be TRBD1 or TRBD2 (5 bases each). The CDR3 covers 17 residues. Germline CDR1 reads SGHDN; CDR2 reads FVKESK. V was trimmed by 3 bases and J by 5 bases, leaving 22 bases between them. The CDR3 loop is CASSHPLGRDEGETQYF. The CDR3 DNA is TGTGCCAGCAGCCATCCACTCGGTAGGGATGAGGGGGAGACCCAGTACTTC.